What follows is one TCR beta chain and its context. The data are from a study of control samples from healthy donors and cancer patients. Clones were read by immunoSEQ multiplex PCR, and TCRdb kept only the in-frame ones, dropping some. The sample lists roughly 130,000 clones, about 94% occurring once. V lost 0 bases to trimming and J lost 4 bases, with 10 bases between them. This CDR3 comprises 14 residues. Germline CDR1 SGDLS, CDR2 YYNGEE. The source of this sequence is a man in his thirties or forties in good health. The sequenced sample consisted of blood. The chain employs TRBV9 and TRBJ1-1, with D perhaps matching TRBD1 (5 bases). The CDR3 DNA follows: TGTGCCAGCAGCGTAGAGTGGGGGGGCACTGAAGCTTTCTTT. Protein product: CASSVEWGGTEAFF.